This is a list of T cell receptor beta chains from one sample in a study of blood T cell repertoires in COVID-19. The repertoire was sequenced with immunoSEQ multiplex PCR; TCRdb's copy has only in-frame clones and lacks some. The repertoire consists of roughly 250,000 clones, with around four fifths occurring once and the leading ten covering 3% to 4%. Material for sequencing was PBMCs or T cells enriched from blood (not recorded which). These receptors were collected from a woman in her thirties or forties who had been exposed to COVID-19. Each CDR3 is given with its conserved first and last residue. The order of the fields is clone size, J gene, D gene, V gene, CDR3 protein, CDR3 DNA. D genes are given only for firm matches. A row's size may be missing; if present it is once, few, many or a size class.

size: once
J: TRBJ1-6
D: -
V: TRBV7-9
CDR3: CASSRDWRSQNSYNSPLHF
DNA: TGTGCCAGCAGCCGGGATTGGCGGTCCCAAAACTCCTATAATTCACCCCTCCACTTT

size: -
J: TRBJ1-1
D: TRBD1
V: TRBV5-3
CDR3: CARRIALGTGNTEAFF
DNA: TGTGCCAGAAGAATCGCCTTGGGGACAGGGAACACTGAAGCTTTCTTT

size: once
J: TRBJ2-1
D: TRBD1
V: TRBV7-9
CDR3: CAGDSGTGVNNEQFF
DNA: TGTGCCGGAGATTCCGGGACAGGGGTAAACAATGAGCAGTTCTTC

size: -
J: TRBJ1-1
D: -
V: TRBV11-2
CDR3: CASSPIGGANTEAFF
DNA: TGTGCCAGCAGCCCTATAGGAGGGGCGAACACTGAAGCTTTCTTT

size: -
J: TRBJ2-3
D: -
V: TRBV19
CDR3: CASAADHTDTQYF
DNA: TGTGCCAGTGCAGCGGACCACACAGATACGCAGTATTTT

size: -
J: TRBJ2-1
D: -
V: TRBV7-9
CDR3: CASTIGGVGEQFF
DNA: TGTGCCAGCACCATCGGAGGGGTAGGAGAGCAGTTCTTC

size: -
J: TRBJ2-5
D: -
V: TRBV6-2/TRBV6-3
CDR3: CASSYTGQETQYF
DNA: TGTGCCAGCAGTTACACTGGCCAAGAGACCCAGTACTTC

size: once
J: TRBJ1-6
D: TRBD1
V: TRBV3-1/TRBV3-2
CDR3: CASSPYQDRGLALHF
DNA: TGTGCCAGCAGCCCATATCAGGACAGGGGGCTTGCCCTCCACTTT

size: -
J: TRBJ2-1
D: TRBD2
V: TRBV6-5
CDR3: CASILASGGNDEQFF
DNA: TGTGCCAGCATTCTTGCTAGCGGGGGGAACGATGAGCAGTTCTTC

size: -
J: TRBJ2-7
D: -
V: TRBV6-5
CDR3: CASGQSPYRYEQYF
DNA: TGTGCCAGCGGACAAAGCCCCTACCGCTACGAGCAGTACTTC

size: -
J: TRBJ2-7
D: -
V: TRBV5-4
CDR3: CASSLARSTGSYEQYF
DNA: TGTGCCAGCAGCTTGGCCCGATCGACGGGCTCCTACGAGCAGTACTTC

size: -
J: TRBJ2-1
D: TRBD1
V: TRBV20-1
CDR3: CSANEGTGGVPNEQFF
DNA: TGCAGTGCTAATGAGGGGACAGGGGGAGTTCCCAATGAGCAGTTCTTC

size: -
J: TRBJ1-1
D: -
V: TRBV29-1
CDR3: CSVATRGDTEAFF
DNA: TGCAGCGTTGCGACACGGGGGGACACTGAAGCTTTCTTT

size: -
J: TRBJ1-2
D: -
V: TRBV14
CDR3: CASSQDSGPYGYTF
DNA: TGTGCCAGCAGCCAAGATTCAGGGCCCTATGGCTACACCTTC

size: -
J: TRBJ2-3
D: TRBD2
V: TRBV7-3
CDR3: CASSSRTSGTTDTQYF
DNA: TGTGCCAGCAGCTCCCGGACTAGCGGAACCACAGATACGCAGTATTTT

size: once
J: TRBJ1-3
D: -
V: TRBV3-1/TRBV3-2
CDR3: CASSQDHSGNTIYF
DNA: TGTGCCAGCAGCCAAGACCACTCTGGAAACACCATATATTTT

size: few
J: TRBJ2-6
D: TRBD1
V: TRBV9
CDR3: CASSVGLAGGAAGANVLTF
DNA: TGTGCCAGCAGCGTAGGCTTAGCAGGGGGCGCAGCTGGGGCCAACGTCCTGACTTTC

size: many
J: TRBJ2-1
D: -
V: TRBV4-1
CDR3: CASSQEHRQANNEQFF
DNA: TGCGCCAGCAGCCAAGAACATAGACAGGCAAACAATGAGCAGTTCTTC

size: -
J: TRBJ2-7
D: TRBD1
V: TRBV9
CDR3: CASSPRRQGIYEQYF
DNA: TGTGCCAGCAGCCCCCGGAGACAGGGGATCTACGAGCAGTACTTC

size: -
J: TRBJ1-3
D: -
V: TRBV9
CDR3: CASSVHPGDTGNTIYF
DNA: TGTGCCAGCAGCGTACATCCAGGGGACACTGGAAACACCATATATTTT

size: -
J: TRBJ1-3
D: -
V: TRBV19
CDR3: CASSIAQEGNTIYF
DNA: TGTGCCAGTAGTATAGCCCAGGAGGGGAACACCATATATTTT

size: -
J: TRBJ1-1
D: TRBD1
V: TRBV30
CDR3: CAWSSTGGLEAFF
DNA: TGTGCCTGGAGTTCGACAGGGGGACTCGAAGCTTTCTTT

size: -
J: TRBJ2-1
D: TRBD2
V: TRBV5-6
CDR3: CASSLRIGEGDEQFF
DNA: TGTGCCAGCAGCTTGAGGATAGGGGAGGGAGATGAGCAGTTCTTC

size: -
J: TRBJ2-7
D: -
V: TRBV18
CDR3: CASSPNSHEQYF
DNA: TGTGCCAGCTCACCAAACAGCCACGAGCAGTACTTC

size: -
J: TRBJ1-5
D: -
V: TRBV27
CDR3: CASSSDGYSNQPQHF
DNA: TGTGCCAGCAGCTCCGACGGGTATAGCAATCAGCCCCAGCATTTT

size: once
J: TRBJ2-5
D: TRBD1
V: TRBV5-1
CDR3: CASSLGHRGQGETQYF
DNA: TGCGCCAGCAGCTTGGGACACAGGGGGCAGGGGGAGACCCAGTACTTC

size: -
J: TRBJ1-2
D: -
V: TRBV12-3/TRBV12-4
CDR3: CASSFSSLYGYTF
DNA: TGTGCCAGCAGTTTCTCCAGTCTCTATGGCTACACCTTC